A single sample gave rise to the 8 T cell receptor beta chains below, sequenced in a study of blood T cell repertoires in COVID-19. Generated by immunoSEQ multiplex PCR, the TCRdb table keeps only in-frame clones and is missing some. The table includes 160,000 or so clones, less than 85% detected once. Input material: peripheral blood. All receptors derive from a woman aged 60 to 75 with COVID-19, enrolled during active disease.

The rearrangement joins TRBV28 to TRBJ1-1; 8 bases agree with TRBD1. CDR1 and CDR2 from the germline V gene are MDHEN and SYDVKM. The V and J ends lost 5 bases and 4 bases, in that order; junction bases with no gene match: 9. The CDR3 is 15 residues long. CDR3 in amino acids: CASSKTGARATEAFF. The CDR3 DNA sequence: TGTGCCAGCAGTAAGACAGGGGCCCGGGCCACTGAAGCTTTCTTT.

In DNA form, the CDR3 reads TGTGCCAGCAGTGGAGGGACTAGCGGTCGCACAGATACGCAGTATTTT. This gives the protein CASSGGTSGRTDTQYF. This chain joins TRBV2 and TRBJ2-3; 11 bases are shared with TRBD2. Germline CDR1 SNHLY, CDR2 FYNNEI. Trimming at V came to 4 bases and at J to 1 base, leaving 4 bases not matched to a gene. The length of the CDR3 is 16 residues.

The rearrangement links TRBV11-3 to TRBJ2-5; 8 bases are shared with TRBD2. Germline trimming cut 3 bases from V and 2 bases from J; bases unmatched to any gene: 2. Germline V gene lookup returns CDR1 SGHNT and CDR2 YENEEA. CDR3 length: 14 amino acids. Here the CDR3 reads CASSFGRGQETQYF. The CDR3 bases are TGTGCCAGCAGCTTCGGGAGGGGGCAAGAGACCCAGTACTTC.

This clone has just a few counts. As DNA, the CDR3 is TGTGCCAGCAGATCTGGACTAGCGGACACCGGGGAGCTGTTTTTT. Amino acid sequence: CASRSGLADTGELFF. The chain has TRBV7-9 and TRBJ2-2, with 10 bases that match TRBD2. Germline values: CDR1 SEHNR, CDR2 FQNEAQ (reference sequence). This CDR3 spans 15 amino acids. V was pared by 6 bases and J by 3 bases, with 4 bases of the junction left unmatched.

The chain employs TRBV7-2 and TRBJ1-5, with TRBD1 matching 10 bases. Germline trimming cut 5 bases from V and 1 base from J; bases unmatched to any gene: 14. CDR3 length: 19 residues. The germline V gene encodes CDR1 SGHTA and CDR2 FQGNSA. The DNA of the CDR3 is TGTGCCAGCAGCGTATCCGGGACAGGGGTCCCTGCCAGCAATCAGCCCCAGCATTTT. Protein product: CASSVSGTGVPASNQPQHF.

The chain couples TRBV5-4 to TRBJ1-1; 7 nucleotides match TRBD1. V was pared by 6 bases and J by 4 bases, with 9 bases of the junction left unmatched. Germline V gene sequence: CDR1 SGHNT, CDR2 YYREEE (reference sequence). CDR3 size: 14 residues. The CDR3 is CASTLQGPPTEAFF. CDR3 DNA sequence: TGTGCCAGCACCCTACAGGGGCCGCCCACTGAAGCTTTCTTT. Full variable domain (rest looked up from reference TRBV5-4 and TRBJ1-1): ETGVTQSPTHLIKTRGQQVTLRCSSQSGHNTVSWYQQALGQGPQFIFQYYREEENGRGNFPPRFSGLQFPNYSSELNVNALELDDSALYLCASTLQGPPTEAFFGQGTRLTVV.

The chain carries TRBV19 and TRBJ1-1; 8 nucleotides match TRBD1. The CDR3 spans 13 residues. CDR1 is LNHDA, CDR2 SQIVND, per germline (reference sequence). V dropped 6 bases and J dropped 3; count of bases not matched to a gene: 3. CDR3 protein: CASRPDRDTEAFF. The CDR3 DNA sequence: TGTGCCAGTAGGCCGGACAGGGACACTGAAGCTTTCTTT.

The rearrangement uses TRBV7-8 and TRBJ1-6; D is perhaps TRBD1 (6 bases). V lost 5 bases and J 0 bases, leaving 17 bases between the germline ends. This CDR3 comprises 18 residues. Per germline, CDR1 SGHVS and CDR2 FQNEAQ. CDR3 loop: CASSLRQVSSSYNSPLHF. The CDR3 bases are TGTGCCAGCAGCCTCCGACAGGTCTCCAGCTCCTATAATTCACCCCTCCACTTT. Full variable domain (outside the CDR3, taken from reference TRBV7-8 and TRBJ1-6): GAGVSQSPRYKVAKRGQDVALRCDPISGHVSLFWYQQALGQGPEFLTYFQNEAQLDKSGLPSDRFFAERPEGSVSTLKIQRTQQEDSAVYLCASSLRQVSSSYNSPLHFGNGTRLTVT.